The 8 T cell receptor beta chains in this list originate from one sample, sequenced in a study of T cells after yellow fever vaccination. One entry per CDR3 protein, called by TCRdb with MiXCR from the 5' RACE reads. This table holds 300,000 or so distinct CDR3 sequences, around 6.8% found once. This specimen was PBMCs, taken about 41 days after the first yellow fever vaccination. Receptor source: a man aged 18 to 29 who received the YFV17D yellow fever vaccine.

V is TRBV20-1 and J is TRBJ2-1; weak D call: TRBD1 (5 bases). This CDR3 contains 15 residues. From germline, CDR1 is DFQATT and CDR2 SNEGSKA (reference sequence). Trimming removed 0 bases at V and 4 bases at J, with 13 bases between. The CDR3 DNA follows: TGCAGTGCTAGAGATGAGAAGGGGCGATACAATGAGCAGTTCTTC. As protein: CSARDEKGRYNEQFF.

This clonotype has a handful of counts. This sequence joins TRBV7-2 and TRBJ2-5; 8 bases line up with TRBD2. Germline assignment: CDR1 SGHTA and CDR2 FQGNSA. V shed 4 bases and J 5 bases; nucleotides not matched to a gene: 15. CDR3 size: 17 residues. The CDR3 spells CASSSGLARGLGETQYF. The CDR3 DNA sequence: TGTGCCAGCAGCTCTGGACTAGCTCGGGGCCTCGGGGAGACCCAGTACTTC.

This chain links TRBV20-1 with TRBJ2-3, with TRBD1 matching over 9 bases. V shed 6 bases and J 4 bases; nucleotides not matched to a gene: 11. CDR3 length: 15 residues. Germline values: CDR1 DFQATT, CDR2 SNEGSKA (reference sequence). This CDR3 reads CSATGQGVLSDTQYF. DNA for the CDR3: TGCAGTGCAACGGGACAGGGCGTTTTATCAGATACGCAGTATTTT.

This clonotype was observed at least ten times. For the CDR3, the DNA is TGTGCCAGCAGCTTCTCCAAGGGCCAGGGAGCCAAAAACATTCAGTACTTC. Residues: CASSFSKGQGAKNIQYF. The V gene is TRBV7-2, the J gene TRBJ2-4; D is possibly TRBD1 (5 bases). Trimming left V 3 bases short and J 0 bases short, with 15 bases between. Germline CDR1 SGHTA, CDR2 FQGNSA. The CDR3 is 17 amino acids.

The V and J genes are TRBV28 and TRBJ2-3; 12 bases are a match to TRBD2. Per germline, CDR1 MDHEN and CDR2 SYDVKM. The CDR3 is 15 amino acids. The trim removed 7 bases at V and 1 base at J, leaving 3 bases unmatched. The CDR3 DNA reads TGTGCCAGCAAGCTAGCGGGGGGGCGCACAGATACGCAGTATTTT. Translated: CASKLAGGRTDTQYF.

The sample holds a few counts of this clonotype. J is TRBJ2-3 and V is TRBV5-1, with 8 bases lining up with TRBD2. Looked up from germline, CDR1 is SGHRS and CDR2 is YFSETQ. This CDR3 has 15 residues. Trimming cost V 2 bases and J 2 bases; bases outside gene matches: 4. CDR3: CASSFGGGFTDTQYF. CDR3 sequence (DNA): TGCGCCAGCAGCTTCGGCGGGGGGTTCACAGATACGCAGTATTTT.

Many counts were recorded for this clonotype. V is TRBV7-9 and J is TRBJ2-5, with D tentatively TRBD1 or TRBD2 (5 bases each). The CDR3 runs 11 residues. CDR1 and CDR2 (germline): SEHNR, FQNEAQ (reference sequence). V lost 4 bases and J lost 5, with 5 bases in between. The CDR3 spells CASSWGETQYF. In nucleotides, the CDR3 is TGTGCCAGCAGCTGGGGGGAGACCCAGTACTTC.

This clonotype was counted between two and nine times. The V gene is TRBV4-1, the J gene TRBJ1-2, with no clear D. CDR3 length: 17 residues. Per germline, CDR1 MGHRA and CDR2 YSYEKL. V shed 1 base and J shed 5 bases, with 20 bases lying between them. The CDR3 loop is CASSQGFLADQTYGYTF. CDR3 DNA sequence: TGCGCCAGCAGCCAAGGATTTCTGGCAGACCAGACTTATGGCTACACCTTC.